This T cell receptor (beta chain) was retrieved from a study of T cells after yellow fever vaccination. General study points: Repertoires obtained by FACS sorting could include abundant clonotypes that entered as contaminants from the bulk population. Though weaker, the secondary response peaked faster, on day 5 versus 15. Most primary-vaccination clones reappeared after the booster (approximately 96% CD4, roughly 90% CD8).

As regards this clonotype: Its antigen is unidentified.

Trimming took 8 bases from V and 4 from J; bases not matched to a gene: 8. Per the germline V gene, CDR1 is MNHEY and CDR2 is SVGEGT. This CDR3 contains 14 residues. TCR cDNA was made by 5'RACE template switching, adding a universal primer site and UMIs. TCRdb passed the 5' RACE reads through MiXCR, listing each CDR3 protein once. The sample consists of fewer than 90,000 distinct CDR3 sequences, approximately 7.7% of them appearing once. This TCR was recovered from a man between 18 and 29 years old who received the YFV17D yellow fever vaccine. This material consisted of CD8+ T cells sorted from PBMCs, taken 5 days after the first yellow fever vaccination. The chain recombines TRBV6-2 or TRBV6-3 with TRBJ2-3, with 8 bases fitting TRBD1. The CDR3 DNA reads as TGTGCCAGCTGCCAGGGGGCTGGCGCAGATACGCAGTATTTT. Its protein is CASCQGAGADTQYF.